What follows describes a single TCR beta chain. No antigen is known for it. Each TCR cDNA library carried sample-specific barcodes on both ends. TCRdb itself ran the 5' RACE reads through MiXCR, one entry per CDR3 protein. The repertoire consists of hundreds of thousands of distinct CDR3 sequences, with under 30% occurring once and the leading ten covering around 5.6%. This sample was taken from a study of identical twins' blood T cells. Study results and caveats: Even for out-of-frame TCRbeta, twins reportedly shared V gene usage much more than unrelated donors.

The CDR3 spans 17 residues. Germline lookup yields CDR1 LGHNA and CDR2 YSLEER. Trimming removed 3 bases from V and 1 base from J, with 17 bases in between. Sequenced sample: PBMCs. The chain is built from TRBV4-3 and TRBJ2-3; tentatively, D is TRBD2 (6 bases). The TCR was taken from a woman aged 18-55 years in good health. This CDR3 is CASSHTGALARTDTQYF. The CDR3 coding sequence is TGCGCCAGCAGCCATACCGGCGCCCTAGCGCGCACAGATACGCAGTATTTT.